This TCR beta chain was sequenced in a study of shared clonotypes between healthy human individuals. The data were produced by immunoSEQ multiplex PCR, yet TCRdb's version contains in-frame clones alone and is incomplete. The table includes about 480,000 clones, almost 80% detected once. The donor cohort consisted entirely of Caucasian adults residing in Nashville, Tennessee. CDR3 size: 16 residues. The V and J ends lost 5 bases and 2 bases, in that order; junction bases with no gene match: 10. Per germline, CDR1 SGHRS and CDR2 YFSETQ. The chain recombines TRBV5-1 with TRBJ1-1; 9 bases agree with TRBD1. The receptor was derived from a woman between 40 and 55 years old in good health. Some clones in this sample may be carry-over from other donors' samples. The source material was PBMCs. CDR3 coding DNA: TGCGCCAGCAGGGAAGAACCGGGACAGGGCAACACTGAAGCTTTCTTT. It codes for CASREEPGQGNTEAFF.